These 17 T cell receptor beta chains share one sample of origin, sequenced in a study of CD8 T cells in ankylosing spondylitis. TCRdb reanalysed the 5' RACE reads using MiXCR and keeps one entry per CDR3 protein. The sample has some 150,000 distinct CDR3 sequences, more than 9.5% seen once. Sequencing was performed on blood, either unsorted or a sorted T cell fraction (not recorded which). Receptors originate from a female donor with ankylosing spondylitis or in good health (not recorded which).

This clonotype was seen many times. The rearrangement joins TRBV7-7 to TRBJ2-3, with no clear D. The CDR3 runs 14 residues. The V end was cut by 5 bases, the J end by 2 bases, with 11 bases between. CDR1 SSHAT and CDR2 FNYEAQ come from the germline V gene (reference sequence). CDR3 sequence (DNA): TGTGCCAGCAGCGACTCGTTCAACACAGATACGCAGTATTTT. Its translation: CASSDSFNTDTQYF.

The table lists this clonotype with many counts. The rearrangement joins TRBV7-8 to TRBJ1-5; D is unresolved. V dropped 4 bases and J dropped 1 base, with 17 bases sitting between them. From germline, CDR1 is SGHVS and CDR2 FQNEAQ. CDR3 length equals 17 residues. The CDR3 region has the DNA TGTGCCAGCAGCTCCGGGGTCATCAGTCAGAGCAATCAGCCCCAGCATTTT. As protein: CASSSGVISQSNQPQHF.

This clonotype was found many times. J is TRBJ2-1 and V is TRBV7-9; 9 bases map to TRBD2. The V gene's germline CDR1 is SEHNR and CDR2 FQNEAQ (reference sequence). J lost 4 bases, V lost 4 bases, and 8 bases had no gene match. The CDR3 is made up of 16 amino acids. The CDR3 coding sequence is TGTGCCAGCAGCTATTCTGGCGGGAGGGGATACAATGAGCAGTTCTTC. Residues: CASSYSGGRGYNEQFF.

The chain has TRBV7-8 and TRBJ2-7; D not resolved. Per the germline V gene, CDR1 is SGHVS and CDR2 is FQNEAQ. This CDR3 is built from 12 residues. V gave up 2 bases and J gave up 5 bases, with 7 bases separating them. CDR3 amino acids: CASSLFDHEQYF. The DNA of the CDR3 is TGTGCCAGCAGCTTATTCGATCACGAGCAGTACTTC.

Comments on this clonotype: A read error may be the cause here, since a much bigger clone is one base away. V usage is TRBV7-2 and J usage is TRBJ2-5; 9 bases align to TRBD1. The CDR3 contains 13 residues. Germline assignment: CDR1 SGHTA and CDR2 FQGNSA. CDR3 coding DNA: TGTGCCGGCAGCTGGACAGGGGAAGAGACCCAGTACTTC. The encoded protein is CAGSWTGEETQYF. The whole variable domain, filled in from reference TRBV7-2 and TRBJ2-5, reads GAGVSQSPSNKVTEKGKDVELRCDPISGHTALYWYRQSLGQGLEFLIYFQGNSAPDKSGLPSDRFSAERTGGSVSTLTIQRTQQEDSAVYLCAGSWTGEETQYFGPGTRLLVL.

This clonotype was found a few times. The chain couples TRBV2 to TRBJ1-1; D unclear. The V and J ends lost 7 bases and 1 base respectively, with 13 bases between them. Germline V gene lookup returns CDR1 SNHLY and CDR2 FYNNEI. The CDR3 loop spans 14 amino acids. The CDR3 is CASKREGGNTEAFF. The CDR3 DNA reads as TGTGCCAGCAAACGGGAGGGAGGGAACACTGAAGCTTTCTTT.

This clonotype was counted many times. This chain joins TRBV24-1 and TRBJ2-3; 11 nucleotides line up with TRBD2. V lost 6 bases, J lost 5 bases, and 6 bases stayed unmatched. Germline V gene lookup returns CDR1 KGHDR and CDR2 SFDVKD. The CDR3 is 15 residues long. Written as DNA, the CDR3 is TGTGCCACCAGTCTTAGCGGGGGGGCTGGAGATACGCAGTATTTT. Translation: CATSLSGGAGDTQYF.

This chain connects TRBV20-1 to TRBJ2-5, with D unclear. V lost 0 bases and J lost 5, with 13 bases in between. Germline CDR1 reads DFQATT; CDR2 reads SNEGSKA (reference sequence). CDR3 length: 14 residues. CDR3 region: CSARDRYGRETQYF. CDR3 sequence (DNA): TGCAGTGCTAGAGATCGGTATGGTAGGGAGACCCAGTACTTC.

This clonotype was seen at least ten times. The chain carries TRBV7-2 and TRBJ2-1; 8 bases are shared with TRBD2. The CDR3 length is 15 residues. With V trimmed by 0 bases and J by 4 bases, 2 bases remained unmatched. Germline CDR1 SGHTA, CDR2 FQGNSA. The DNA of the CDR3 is TGTGCCAGCAGCTTAGCTACTAGCGGTTACAATGAGCAGTTCTTC. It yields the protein CASSLATSGYNEQFF.

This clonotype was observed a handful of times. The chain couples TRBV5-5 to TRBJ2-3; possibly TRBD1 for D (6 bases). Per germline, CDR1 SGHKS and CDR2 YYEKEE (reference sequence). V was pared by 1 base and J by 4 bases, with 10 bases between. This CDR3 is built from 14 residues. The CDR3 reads CASSLYGGADTQYF. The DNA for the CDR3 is TGTGCCAGCAGCTTGTATGGGGGCGCAGATACGCAGTATTTT.

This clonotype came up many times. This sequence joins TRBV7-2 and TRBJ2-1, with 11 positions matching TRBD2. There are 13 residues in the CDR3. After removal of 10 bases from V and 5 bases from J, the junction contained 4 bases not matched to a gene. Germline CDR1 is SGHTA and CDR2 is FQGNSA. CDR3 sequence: CATGTSGNNEQFF. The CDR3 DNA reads TGTGCCACCGGGACTAGCGGCAACAATGAGCAGTTCTTC.

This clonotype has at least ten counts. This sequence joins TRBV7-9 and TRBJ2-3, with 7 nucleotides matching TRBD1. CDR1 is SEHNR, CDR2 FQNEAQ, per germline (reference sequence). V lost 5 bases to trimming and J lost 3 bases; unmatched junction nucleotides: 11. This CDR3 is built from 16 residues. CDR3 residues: CASSTLQDRVTDTQYF. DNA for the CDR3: TGTGCCAGCAGCACCCTCCAAGACAGGGTTACAGATACGCAGTATTTT. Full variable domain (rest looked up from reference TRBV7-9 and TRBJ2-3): DTGVSQNPRHKITKRGQNVTFRCDPISEHNRLYWYRQTLGQGPEFLTYFQNEAQLEKSRLLSDRFSAERPKGSFSTLEIQRTEQGDSAMYLCASSTLQDRVTDTQYFGPGTRLTVL.

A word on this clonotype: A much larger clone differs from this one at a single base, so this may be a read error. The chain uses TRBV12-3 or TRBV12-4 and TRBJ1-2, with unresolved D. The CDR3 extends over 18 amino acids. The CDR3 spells CAISLALRGLTPNYGYTF. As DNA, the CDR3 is TGTGCCATCAGTTTAGCGCTAAGAGGGCTAACTCCTAACTATGGCTACACCTTC.

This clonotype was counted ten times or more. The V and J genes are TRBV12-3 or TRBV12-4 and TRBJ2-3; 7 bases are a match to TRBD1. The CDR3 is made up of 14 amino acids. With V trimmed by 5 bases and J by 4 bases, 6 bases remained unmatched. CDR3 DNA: TGTGCCAGCAGTCTCCGACAGGGATCAGATACGCAGTATTTT. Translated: CASSLRQGSDTQYF.

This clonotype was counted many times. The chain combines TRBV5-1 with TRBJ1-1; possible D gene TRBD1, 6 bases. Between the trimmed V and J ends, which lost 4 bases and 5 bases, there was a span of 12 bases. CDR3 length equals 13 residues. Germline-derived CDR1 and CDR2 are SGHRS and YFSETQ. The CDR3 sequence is CASSVQGRTEAFF. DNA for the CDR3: TGCGCCAGCAGCGTACAGGGTAGGACTGAAGCTTTCTTT.

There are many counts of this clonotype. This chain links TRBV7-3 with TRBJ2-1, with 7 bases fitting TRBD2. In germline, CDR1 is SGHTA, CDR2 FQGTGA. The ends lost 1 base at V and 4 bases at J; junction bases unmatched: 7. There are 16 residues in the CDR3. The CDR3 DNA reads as TGTGCCAGCAGCTTAAGGGCCAGCGGGGTGTACAATGAGCAGTTCTTC. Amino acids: CASSLRASGVYNEQFF.

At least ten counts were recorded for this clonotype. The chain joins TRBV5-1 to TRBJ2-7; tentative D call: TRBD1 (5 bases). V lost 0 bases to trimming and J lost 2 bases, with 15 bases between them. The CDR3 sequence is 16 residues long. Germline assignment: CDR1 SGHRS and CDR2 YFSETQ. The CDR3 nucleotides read TGCGCCAGCAGCTTGGTGGCTTTTGGGGCAGCCTACGAGCAGTACTTC. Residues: CASSLVAFGAAYEQYF.